The entry that follows covers one TCR beta chain sequence. The antigen remains undetermined. The PCR was carried out with 60 Vbeta primers and 13 Jbeta primers. Sequencing was performed with immunoSEQ multiplex PCR; in TCRdb, only in-frame clones are kept and a portion is missing. Found here are 150,000 to 200,000 clones, 75% to 80% of them singletons; the top ten hold about 14%. This entry belongs to a study of cytomegalovirus exposure and HLA in healthy donors. Study results and limitations: About 87% or about 30% of the time was how often most TCR beta V segments were productive, according to an earlier analysis.

V was trimmed by 2 bases and J by 8 bases, leaving 15 bases between them. CDR3 length equals 14 residues. Germline V gives CDR1 PRHDT, CDR2 FYEKMQ (reference sequence). Input material: PBMCs. The chain employs TRBV13 and TRBJ1-2, with a tentative D call TRBD1 (5 bases). The sequence was collected from a man aged 45-60 years in good health and CMV-seropositive. The chain's CDR3 is CASSLRLPGEGYTF. In nucleotides, the CDR3 is TGTGCCAGCAGCTTAAGGTTACCGGGGGAAGGCTACACCTTC.